This T cell receptor (beta chain) was sequenced during a study of CD8 T cells in ankylosing spondylitis. Study findings and constraints: Seven to nine highly homologous variants formed a TCR beta motif that appeared characteristic of ankylosing spondylitis blood.

CDR1 and CDR2 from the germline V gene are SGDLS and YYNGEE. The CDR3 totals 13 residues. The V and J ends lost 4 bases and 2 bases respectively, with 9 bases between them. TCRdb itself ran the 5' RACE reads through MiXCR, one entry per CDR3 protein. This table holds roughly 230,000 distinct CDR3 sequences, 10% found once. This clonotype showed up many times. Its antigen is undetermined. This clonotype originated in a male donor with ankylosing spondylitis or in good health (not recorded which). Sequences were obtained from blood, either unsorted or a sorted T cell fraction (not recorded which). The V gene is TRBV9, the J gene TRBJ2-5; D assignment may be TRBD1 or TRBD2 (5 bases each). DNA of the CDR3: TGTGCCAGCAGCTTGGGACCTCAAGAGACCCAGTACTTC. This translates into CASSLGPQETQYF.